Listed here are 30 T cell receptor beta chains from one sample, sequenced in a study of cytotoxic CD8 clonotypes in ibrutinib-treated CLL. Data came from immunoSEQ multiplex PCR; TCRdb stores just in-frame clones and leaves some out. This table holds approximately 190,000 clones, 60% to 80% found once. Sequencing was performed on PBMCs, taken after 12 months of ibrutinib treatment. The receptors were sampled from a human donor with chronic lymphocytic leukemia.

V is TRBV5-1 and J is TRBJ1-2; D is unclear. CDR3 length: 15 amino acids. The V and J ends lost 0 bases and 4 bases respectively, with 13 bases between them. Per germline, CDR1 SGHRS and CDR2 YFSETQ. In nucleotides, the CDR3 is TGCGCCAGCAGCTTGGCCAATCGGGCAGTCTATGGCTACACCTTC. Its protein is CASSLANRAVYGYTF.

This chain connects TRBV18 to TRBJ1-5, with D maybe TRBD1 (5 bases). Germline V lookup: CDR1 KGHSH, CDR2 LQKENI. CDR3 length: 14 amino acids. Trimming took off 3 bases at V and 2 bases at J, with 8 bases between the two ends. The CDR3, as DNA: TGTGCCAGCTCACCCTTGACAGGCAATCAGCCCCAGCATTTT. Its translation: CASSPLTGNQPQHF.

This clone was detected once. The chain couples TRBV5-4 to TRBJ1-2; D might be TRBD1 (5 bases). This CDR3 contains 15 residues. Trimming took off 2 bases at V and 7 bases at J, with 18 bases between the two ends. In germline, CDR1 is SGHNT, CDR2 YYREEE (reference sequence). CDR3 in amino acids: CASSFGPQGPGGYTF. The CDR3 DNA is TGTGCCAGCAGCTTTGGACCCCAGGGACCCGGTGGCTACACCTTC.

The chain has TRBV2 and TRBJ1-5; 9 positions match TRBD1. Germline lookup yields CDR1 SNHLY and CDR2 FYNNEI. V trimming: 6 bases; J trimming: 4 bases; junction bases outside the gene matches: 7. The CDR3 has 15 residues. This CDR3 is CASRPDRGKNQPQHF. DNA for the CDR3: TGTGCCAGCAGGCCGGACAGGGGAAAAAATCAGCCCCAGCATTTT.

This chain links TRBV18 with TRBJ2-5, with 7 bases fitting TRBD2. The J segment lost 4 bases and the V segment lost 2 bases, leaving 4 bases of the junction unmatched. This CDR3 has 14 residues. Germline CDR1 is KGHSH and CDR2 is LQKENI. As DNA, the CDR3 is TGTGCCAGCTCACCAAGGGAGGGGTCAGAGACCCAGTACTTC. Translated, it gives CASSPREGSETQYF.

This chain connects TRBV30 to TRBJ1-5, with TRBD1 identical over 8 bases. Trimming at V came to 4 bases and at J to 4 bases, leaving 3 bases not matched to a gene. This CDR3 comprises 13 residues. Germline CDR1 GTSNPN, CDR2 SVGIG (reference sequence). This CDR3 reads CAWTGGGNQPQHF. The CDR3 bases are TGTGCCTGGACAGGGGGCGGAAATCAGCCCCAGCATTTT. Looking up the rest from reference TRBV30 and TRBJ1-5 gives the full variable domain: SQTIHQWPATLVQPVGSPLSLECTVEGTSNPNLYWYRQAAGRGLQLLFYSVGIGQISSEVPQNLSASRPQDRQFILSSKKLLLSDSGFYLCAWTGGGNQPQHFGDGTRLSIL.

This clone was seen only once. CDR3 sequence: CASSLSGFEQYF. CDR3 coding DNA: TGTGCCAGCAGCTTATCAGGATTCGAGCAGTACTTC. The chain links TRBV7-9 to TRBJ2-7, with unresolved D. The CDR3 covers 12 residues. Trimming removed 2 bases at V and 6 bases at J, with 8 bases between. CDR1 is SEHNR, CDR2 FQNEAQ, per germline (reference sequence).

This chain links TRBV5-6 with TRBJ1-6; the D gene is possibly TRBD1 (5 bases). The germline V and J ends were trimmed by 5 bases and 5 bases, with 14 bases remaining between them. Germline lookup yields CDR1 SGHDT and CDR2 YYEEEE. The CDR3 is made up of 15 amino acids. The CDR3 region has the DNA TGTGCCAGCAGTTGGGCAGGGAGAAATAATTCACCCCTCCACTTT. Its protein is CASSWAGRNNSPLHF.

CDR3 amino acids: CASSLRLAGAYNEQFF. DNA for the CDR3: TGCGCCAGCAGCTTGCGGCTAGCGGGGGCCTACAATGAGCAGTTCTTC. The chain has TRBV5-1 and TRBJ2-1; the match to TRBD2 covers 10 bases. Germline CDR1 and CDR2: SGHRS and YFSETQ. CDR3 length: 16 amino acids. The V and J ends lost 1 base and 2 bases, in that order; junction bases with no gene match: 3.

The genes are TRBV25-1 and TRBJ2-7; D is ambiguous. The CDR3 spans 14 residues. The germline gives CDR1 MGHDK, CDR2 SYGVNS. Trimming cost V 7 bases and J 2 bases, with 15 bases left between them. As DNA, the CDR3 is TGTGCCAGCATGAAGGGTTTTGGCCCCTACGAGCAGTACTTC. Protein: CASMKGFGPYEQYF.

The chain is built from TRBV7-2 and TRBJ1-1, with unresolved D. The CDR3 length is 11 residues. The V end was cut by 5 bases, the J end by 1 base, with 2 bases between. Germline CDR1 is SGHTA and CDR2 is FQGNSA. The CDR3 nucleotides read TGTGCCAGCAGCCGGAACACTGAAGCTTTCTTT. This encodes CASSRNTEAFF.

This clone has just a few counts. The rearrangement joins TRBV28 to TRBJ1-1; no clear D. The germline V gene has CDR1 MDHEN and CDR2 SYDVKM. This CDR3 contains 11 residues. V dropped 5 bases and J dropped 4 bases, with 5 bases sitting between them. CDR3 sequence (DNA): TGTGCCAGCAGTCCCTTCACTGAAGCTTTCTTT. Translation: CASSPFTEAFF.

This rearrangement joins TRBV6-1 to TRBJ2-3; 12 positions match TRBD2. V gave up 3 bases and J gave up 4 bases; unmatched junction bases: 5. Germline V gene sequence: CDR1 MNHNS, CDR2 SASEGT. CDR3 size: 16 residues. The CDR3: CASSELTSGSADTQYF. DNA of the CDR3: TGTGCCAGCAGTGAGTTGACTAGCGGGAGTGCAGATACGCAGTATTTT.

The CDR3 DNA reads as TGTGCCAGCAGTGAGGCCGTTCGGGCCCTCCACTTT. Translating gives CASSEAVRALHF. V and J are TRBV2 and TRBJ1-6; D remains ambiguous. Germline CDR1 and CDR2: SNHLY and FYNNEI. V was clipped by 3 bases and J by 14 bases, with 11 bases between them. The CDR3 runs to 12 residues.

The genes are TRBV2 and TRBJ1-6; 9 nucleotides match TRBD1. The CDR3 loop spans 15 amino acids. The germline CDR1 and CDR2 sequences are SNHLY and FYNNEI. V gave up 5 bases and J gave up 9 bases; unmatched junction bases: 8. CDR3 in amino acids: CASSLPGTGSSPLHF. CDR3 DNA: TGTGCCAGCAGTTTGCCCGGGACAGGGTCTTCACCCCTCCACTTT.

In nucleotides, the CDR3 is TGTGCCAGCGGGGGGACGAGCTCCTACAATGAGCAGTTCTTC. Protein: CASGGTSSYNEQFF. The chain couples TRBV9 to TRBJ2-1, with D tentatively TRBD2 (6 bases). V lost 7 bases, J lost 0 bases, and 11 bases lay in between. The CDR3 is 14 residues long. Germline-derived CDR1 and CDR2 are SGDLS and YYNGEE. Complete variable domain (other parts from reference TRBV9 and TRBJ2-1): DSGVTQTPKHLITATGQRVTLRCSPRSGDLSVYWYQQSLDQGLQFLIQYYNGEERAKGNILERFSAQQFPDLHSELNLSSLELGDSALYFCASGGTSSYNEQFFGPGTRLTVL.

This chain uses TRBV6-6 with TRBJ2-5; 7 bases line up with TRBD1. After removal of 4 bases from V and 2 bases from J, the junction contained 7 bases not matched to a gene. In germline, CDR1 is MNHNY, CDR2 SVGAGI (reference sequence). The CDR3 extends over 15 amino acids. The CDR3 protein is CASSSSSGQQETQYF. The CDR3 DNA follows: TGTGCCAGCAGTTCCAGTTCGGGACAGCAAGAGACCCAGTACTTC.

Details on this clone: The sample carries other DNA sequences with the same CDR3. The chain employs TRBV5-1 and TRBJ2-7, with D possibly matching TRBD2 (6 bases). The CDR3 is 12 residues long. Germline CDR1 and CDR2: SGHRS and YFSETQ. V lost 2 bases, J lost 4 bases, and 7 bases lay in between. The CDR3 reads CASSFGGYEQYF. CDR3 nucleotide sequence: TGCGCCAGCAGCTTTGGGGGGTACGAGCAGTACTTC. The full variable domain, in which reference TRBV5-1 and TRBJ2-7 provide the parts outside the CDR3, is KAGVTQTPRYLIKTRGQQVTLSCSPISGHRSVSWYQQTPGQGLQFLFEYFSETQRNKGNFPGRFSGRQFSNSRSEMNVSTLELGDSALYLCASSFGGYEQYFGPGTRLTVT.

This clone was seen more than once but under ten times. The V and J genes are TRBV2 and TRBJ1-1; maybe TRBD1 (6 bases). The CDR3 is 15 amino acids. Trimming took 6 bases from V and 1 from J, leaving 15 bases between them. Germline loops: CDR1 SNHLY, CDR2 FYNNEI. The CDR3 nucleotides are TGTGCCAGCAGACCCGACAGGCCGGGGAACACTGAAGCTTTCTTT. Translated, it gives CASRPDRPGNTEAFF.

J is TRBJ1-2 and V is TRBV7-9, with D hard to call. The CDR3 is 13 amino acids. V gave up 4 bases and J gave up 4 bases, with 10 bases separating them. Germline lookup yields CDR1 SEHNR and CDR2 FQNEAQ (reference sequence). In DNA, the CDR3 is TGTGCCAGCAGCTCCGCCCCATCCTATGGCTACACCTTC. It specifies CASSSAPSYGYTF.

This clone was recorded a few times. This rearrangement joins TRBV7-9 to TRBJ1-2, with D perhaps TRBD1 (6 bases). The CDR3 is 13 residues long. The V gene lost 4 bases and the J gene lost 4 bases, with 10 bases spanning the gap. The germline V gene encodes CDR1 SEHNR and CDR2 FQNEAQ (reference sequence). CDR3 in DNA: TGTGCCAGCAGCTGGACAGAGGGCTATGGCTACACCTTC. Translating gives CASSWTEGYGYTF. Looking up the rest from reference TRBV7-9 and TRBJ1-2 gives the full variable domain: DTGVSQNPRHKITKRGQNVTFRCDPISEHNRLYWYRQTLGQGPEFLTYFQNEAQLEKSRLLSDRFSAERPKGSFSTLEIQRTEQGDSAMYLCASSWTEGYGYTFGSGTRLTVV.

There are a few counts of this clone. CDR3 protein: CASSVSSGITGELFF. The DNA of the CDR3 is TGTGCCAGCAGTGTTTCTAGCGGAATCACCGGGGAGCTGTTTTTT. The V call is TRBV2, the J call TRBJ2-2; 7 bases match TRBD2. J gave up 4 bases and V 4 bases, and 6 bases lay outside the gene matches. The CDR3 contains 15 residues. The germline V gene encodes CDR1 SNHLY and CDR2 FYNNEI.

The J gene is TRBJ1-1, the V gene TRBV28, with 8 bases lining up with TRBD1. Germline CDR1 MDHEN, CDR2 SYDVKM. The CDR3 extends over 16 amino acids. The ends lost 0 bases at V and 5 bases at J; junction bases unmatched: 8. The CDR3 sequence: CASSLWARGRQTEAFF. CDR3 coding DNA: TGTGCCAGCAGTTTATGGGCCAGGGGGCGACAGACTGAAGCTTTCTTT.

The chain links TRBV2 to TRBJ2-3; TRBD2 matches at 8 bases. This CDR3 has 17 residues. Unmatched junction bases numbered 14, after V lost 5 bases and J lost 4 bases. The germline gives CDR1 SNHLY, CDR2 FYNNEI. The CDR3 region is CASSLEPGLEMADTQYF. CDR3 nucleotide sequence: TGTGCCAGCAGTTTAGAGCCGGGACTAGAAATGGCAGATACGCAGTATTTT.

This clone was detected only a few times. The chain couples TRBV10-3 to TRBJ1-1; D might be TRBD1 (5 bases). This CDR3 has 12 residues. Germline-derived CDR1 and CDR2 are ENHRY and SYGVKD. Deletions cut 0 bases from V and 11 bases from J, with 10 bases between. The CDR3 sequence is CAISESATEAFF. CDR3 nucleotides: TGTGCCATCAGTGAGTCGGCGACAGAGGCTTTCTTT.

This clone was detected a few times. The chain is built from TRBV6-1 and TRBJ1-2, with TRBD1 matching 10 bases. The CDR3 spans 11 residues. J was trimmed by 12 bases and V by 6 bases; bases with no gene match: 4. Germline V gives CDR1 MNHNS, CDR2 SASEGT. The CDR3 nucleotides read TGTGCCAGCAGGTTGGACAGGGGGAACACCTTC. Encoded protein: CASRLDRGNTF.

There are a few counts of this clone. The chain recombines TRBV6-6 with TRBJ1-5, with D hard to call. Germline V gene lookup returns CDR1 MNHNY and CDR2 SVGAGI (reference sequence). The CDR3 has 13 amino acids. V was pared by 6 bases and J by 7 bases, with 13 bases between. This CDR3 reads CASSSSIGQPQHF. CDR3 DNA sequence: TGTGCCAGCAGCTCATCCATCGGGCAGCCCCAGCATTTT.

This chain links TRBV7-6 with TRBJ2-7; perhaps TRBD2 as D (5 bases). Germline V lookup: CDR1 SGHVS, CDR2 FNYEAQ. V was cut by 5 bases and J by 0 bases, with 14 bases left in between. The CDR3 spans 15 residues. The CDR3 protein is CASSPMAAGSYEQYF. CDR3 nucleotides: TGTGCCAGCAGCCCAATGGCGGCGGGCTCCTACGAGCAGTACTTC.

In this sample, this clone turned up once. The chain joins TRBV5-6 to TRBJ1-4, with 8 bases aligning to TRBD1. The CDR3 sequence is 15 residues long. Germline trimming cut 4 bases from V and 7 bases from J; bases unmatched to any gene: 9. Germline-derived CDR1 and CDR2 are SGHDT and YYEEEE. The DNA for the CDR3 is TGTGCCAGCAGCGCCCGACAGGGGAGCTTTGAAAAACTGTTTTTT. Amino acid sequence: CASSARQGSFEKLFF.

The V call is TRBV28, the J call TRBJ2-1; the match to TRBD2 covers 14 bases. The ends lost 3 bases at V and 9 bases at J; junction bases unmatched: 4. CDR1 is MDHEN and CDR2 is SYDVKM in the germline V gene. There are 15 residues in the CDR3. DNA of the CDR3: TGTGCCAGCAGTTTTCCCGGACTAGCGGGAGGTGAGCAGTTCTTC. Protein sequence: CASSFPGLAGGEQFF. Full variable domain (outside the CDR3, taken from reference TRBV28 and TRBJ2-1): DVKVTQSSRYLVKRTGEKVFLECVQDMDHENMFWYRQDPGLGLRLIYFSYDVKMKEKGDIPEGYSVSREKKERFSLILESASTNQTSMYLCASSFPGLAGGEQFFGPGTRLTVL.